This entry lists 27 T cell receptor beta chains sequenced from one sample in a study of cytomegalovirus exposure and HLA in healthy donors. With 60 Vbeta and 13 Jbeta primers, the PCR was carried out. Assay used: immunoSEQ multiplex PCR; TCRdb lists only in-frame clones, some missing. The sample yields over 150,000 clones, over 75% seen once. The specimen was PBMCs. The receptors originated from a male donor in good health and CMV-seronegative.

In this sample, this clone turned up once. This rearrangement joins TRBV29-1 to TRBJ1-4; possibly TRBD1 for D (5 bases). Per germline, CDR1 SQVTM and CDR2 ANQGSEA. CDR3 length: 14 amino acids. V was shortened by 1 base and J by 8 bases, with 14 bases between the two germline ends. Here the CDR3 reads CSVEVARDGEKLFF. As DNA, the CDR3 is TGCAGCGTTGAAGTTGCCAGGGATGGCGAAAAACTGTTTTTT. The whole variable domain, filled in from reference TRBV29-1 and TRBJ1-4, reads SAVISQKPSRDICQRGTSLTIQCQVDSQVTMMFWYRQQPGQSLTLIATANQGSEATYESGFVIDKFPISRPNLTFSTLTVSNMSPEDSSIYLCSVEVARDGEKLFFGSGTQLSVL.

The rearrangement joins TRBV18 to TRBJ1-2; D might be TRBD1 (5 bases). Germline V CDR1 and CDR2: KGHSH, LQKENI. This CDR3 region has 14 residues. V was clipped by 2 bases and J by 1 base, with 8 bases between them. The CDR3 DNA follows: TGTGCCAGCTCACCAGACAGAAATAACTATGGCTACACCTTC. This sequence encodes CASSPDRNNYGYTF.

CDR3 in amino acids: CASSLDSQSGNTIYF. The CDR3 DNA sequence: TGTGCCAGCAGCTTAGATTCGCAGTCTGGAAACACCATATATTTT. The chain has TRBV11-2 and TRBJ1-3; no clear D gene. CDR1 is SGHAT and CDR2 is FQNNGV in the germline V gene. V gave up 0 bases and J gave up 1 base, with 7 bases separating them. This CDR3 has 15 amino acids.

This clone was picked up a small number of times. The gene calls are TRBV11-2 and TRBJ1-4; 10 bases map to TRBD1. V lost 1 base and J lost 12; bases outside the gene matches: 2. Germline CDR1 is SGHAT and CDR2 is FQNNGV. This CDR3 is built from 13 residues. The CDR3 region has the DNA TGTGCCAGCAGCTTAGTCGGGACAGGGGAACTGTTTTTT. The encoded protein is CASSLVGTGELFF.

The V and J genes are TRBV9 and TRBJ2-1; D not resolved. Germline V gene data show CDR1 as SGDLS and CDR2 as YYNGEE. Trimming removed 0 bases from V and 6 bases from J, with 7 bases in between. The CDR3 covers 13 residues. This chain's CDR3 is CASSVGAVNEQFF. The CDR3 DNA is TGTGCCAGCAGCGTAGGGGCAGTCAATGAGCAGTTCTTC. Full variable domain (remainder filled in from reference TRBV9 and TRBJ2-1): DSGVTQTPKHLITATGQRVTLRCSPRSGDLSVYWYQQSLDQGLQFLIQYYNGEERAKGNILERFSAQQFPDLHSELNLSSLELGDSALYFCASSVGAVNEQFFGPGTRLTVL.

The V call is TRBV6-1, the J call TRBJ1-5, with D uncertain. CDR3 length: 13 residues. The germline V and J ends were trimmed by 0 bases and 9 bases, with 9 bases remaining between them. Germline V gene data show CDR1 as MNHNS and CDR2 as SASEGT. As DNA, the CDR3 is TGTGCCAGCAGTGAAGCTTCCTCGGGGCCCCAGCATTTT. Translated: CASSEASSGPQHF.

Written as DNA, the CDR3 is TGTGCCAGCAGCTTAGTACTAACCACAGATACGCAGTATTTT. Protein product: CASSLVLTTDTQYF. The chain couples TRBV7-9 to TRBJ2-3, with D unclear. V was trimmed by 1 base and J by 2 bases, leaving 7 bases between them. CDR3 length equals 14 residues. Germline loops: CDR1 SEHNR, CDR2 FQNEAQ (reference sequence).

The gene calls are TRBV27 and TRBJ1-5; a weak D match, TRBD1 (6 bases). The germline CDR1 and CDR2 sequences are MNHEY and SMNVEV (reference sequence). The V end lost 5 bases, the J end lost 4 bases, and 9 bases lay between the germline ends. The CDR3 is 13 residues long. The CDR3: CASSQDRNQPQHF. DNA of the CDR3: TGTGCCAGCAGTCAGGACAGAAATCAGCCCCAGCATTTT.

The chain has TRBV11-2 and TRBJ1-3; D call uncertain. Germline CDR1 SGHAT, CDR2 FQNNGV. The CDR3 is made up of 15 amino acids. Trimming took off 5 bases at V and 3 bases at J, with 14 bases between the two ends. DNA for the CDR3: TGTGCCAGCAGCCCCGGTCGGGGAATTGGAAACACCATATATTTT. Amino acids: CASSPGRGIGNTIYF.

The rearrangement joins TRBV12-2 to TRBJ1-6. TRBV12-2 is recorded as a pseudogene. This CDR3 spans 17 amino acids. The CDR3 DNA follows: TGTGCAAGTCGCTTAGTTCACAGACTATTACTAAATTCACCCCTCCACTTT. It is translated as CASRLVHRLLLNSPLHF.

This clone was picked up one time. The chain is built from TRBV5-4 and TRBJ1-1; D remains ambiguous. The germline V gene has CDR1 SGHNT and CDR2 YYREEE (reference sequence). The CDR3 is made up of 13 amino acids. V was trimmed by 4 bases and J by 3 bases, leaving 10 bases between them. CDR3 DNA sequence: TGTGCCAGCAGCCCAGACATCTACACTGAAGCTTTCTTT. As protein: CASSPDIYTEAFF.

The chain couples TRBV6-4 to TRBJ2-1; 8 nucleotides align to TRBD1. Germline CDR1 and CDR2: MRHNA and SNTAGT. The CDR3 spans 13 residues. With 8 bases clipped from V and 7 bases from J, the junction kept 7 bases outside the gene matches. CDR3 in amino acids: CASGTGGSNEQFF. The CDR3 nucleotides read TGTGCCAGCGGGACAGGCGGGTCGAATGAGCAGTTCTTC.

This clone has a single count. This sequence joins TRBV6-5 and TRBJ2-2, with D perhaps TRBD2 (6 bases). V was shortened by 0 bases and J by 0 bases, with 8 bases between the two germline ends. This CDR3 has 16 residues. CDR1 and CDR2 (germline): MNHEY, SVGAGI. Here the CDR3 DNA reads TGTGCCAGCAGTTACTCCGGGGGTGCGAACACCGGGGAGCTGTTTTTT. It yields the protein CASSYSGGANTGELFF.

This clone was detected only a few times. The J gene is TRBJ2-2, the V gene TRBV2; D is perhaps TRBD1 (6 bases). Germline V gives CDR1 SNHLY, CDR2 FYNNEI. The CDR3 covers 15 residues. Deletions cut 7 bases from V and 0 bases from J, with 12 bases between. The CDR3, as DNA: TGTGCCAGCATCAGGGGCAGCTCGAACACCGGGGAGCTGTTTTTT. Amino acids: CASIRGSSNTGELFF.

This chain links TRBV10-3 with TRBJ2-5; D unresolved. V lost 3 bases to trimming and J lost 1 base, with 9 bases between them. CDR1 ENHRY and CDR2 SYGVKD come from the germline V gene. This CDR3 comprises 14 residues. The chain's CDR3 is CAISDLGSQETQYF. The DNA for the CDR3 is TGTGCCATCAGTGATTTGGGCAGCCAAGAGACCCAGTACTTC.

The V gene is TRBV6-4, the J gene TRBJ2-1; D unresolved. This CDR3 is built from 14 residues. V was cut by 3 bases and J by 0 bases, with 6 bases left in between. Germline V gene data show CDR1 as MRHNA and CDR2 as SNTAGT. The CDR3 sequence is CASSERYSYNEQFF. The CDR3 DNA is TGTGCCAGCAGTGAACGGTACTCCTACAATGAGCAGTTCTTC.

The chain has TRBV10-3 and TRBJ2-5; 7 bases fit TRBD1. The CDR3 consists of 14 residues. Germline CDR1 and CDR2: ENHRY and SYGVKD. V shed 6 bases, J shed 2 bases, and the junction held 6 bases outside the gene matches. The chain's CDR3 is CAIRGTEEQETQYF. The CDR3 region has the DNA TGTGCCATCAGGGGGACAGAGGAGCAAGAGACCCAGTACTTC.

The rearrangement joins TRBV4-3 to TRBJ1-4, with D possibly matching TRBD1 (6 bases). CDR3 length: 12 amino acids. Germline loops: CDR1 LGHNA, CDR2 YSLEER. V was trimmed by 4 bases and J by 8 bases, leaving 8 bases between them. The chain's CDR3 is CASSLQGEKLFF. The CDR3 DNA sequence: TGCGCCAGCAGCCTCCAGGGGGAAAAACTGTTTTTT.

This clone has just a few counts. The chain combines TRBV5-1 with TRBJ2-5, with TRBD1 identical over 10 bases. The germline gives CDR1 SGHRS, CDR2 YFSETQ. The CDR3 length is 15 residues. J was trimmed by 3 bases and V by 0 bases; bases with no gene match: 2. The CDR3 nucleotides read TGCGCCAGCAGCTTGGCCGGGACAGGGGAAGAGACCCAGTACTTC. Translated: CASSLAGTGEETQYF.

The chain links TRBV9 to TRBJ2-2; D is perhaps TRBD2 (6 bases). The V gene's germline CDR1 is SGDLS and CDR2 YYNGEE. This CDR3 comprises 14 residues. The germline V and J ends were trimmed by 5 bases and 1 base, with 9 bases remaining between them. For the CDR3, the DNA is TGTGCCAGCAGTGGGGACTTGAACACCGGGGAGCTGTTTTTT. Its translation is CASSGDLNTGELFF.

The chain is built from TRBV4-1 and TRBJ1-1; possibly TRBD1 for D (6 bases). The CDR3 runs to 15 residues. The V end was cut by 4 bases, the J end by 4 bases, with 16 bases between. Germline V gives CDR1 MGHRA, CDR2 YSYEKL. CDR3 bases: TGCGCCAGCAGCCTAGGGGGATCTAGTTCCACTGAAGCTTTCTTT. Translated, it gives CASSLGGSSSTEAFF.

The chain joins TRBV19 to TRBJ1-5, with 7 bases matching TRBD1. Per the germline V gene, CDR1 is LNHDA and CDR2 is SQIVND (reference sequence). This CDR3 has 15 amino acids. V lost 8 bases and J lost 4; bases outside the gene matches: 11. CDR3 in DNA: TGTGCCAGTCGCCGGGCGTCCAGGGGGAATCAGCCCCAGCATTTT. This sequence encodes CASRRASRGNQPQHF.

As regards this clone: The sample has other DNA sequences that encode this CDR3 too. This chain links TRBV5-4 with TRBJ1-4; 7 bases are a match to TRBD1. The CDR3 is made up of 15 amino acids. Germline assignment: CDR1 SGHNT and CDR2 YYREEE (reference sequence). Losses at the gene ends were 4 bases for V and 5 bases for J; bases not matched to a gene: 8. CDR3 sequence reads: CASSLGQGVNEKLFF. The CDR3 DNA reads TGTGCCAGCAGCCTGGGGCAGGGGGTGAATGAAAAACTGTTTTTT.

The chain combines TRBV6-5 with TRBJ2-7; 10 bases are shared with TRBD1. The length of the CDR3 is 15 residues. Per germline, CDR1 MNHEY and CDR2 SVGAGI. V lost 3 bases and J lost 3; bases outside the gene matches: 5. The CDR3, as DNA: TGTGCCAGCAGTTATACCGGGACAGGGGACTACGAGCAGTACTTC. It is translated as CASSYTGTGDYEQYF.

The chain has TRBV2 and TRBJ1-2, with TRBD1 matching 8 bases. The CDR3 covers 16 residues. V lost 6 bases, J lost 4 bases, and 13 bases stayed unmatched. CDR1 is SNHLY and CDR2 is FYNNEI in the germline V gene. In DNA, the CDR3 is TGTGCCAGCAGAGTCGGGACAGGAACCTTCGGCTATGGCTACACCTTC. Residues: CASRVGTGTFGYGYTF.

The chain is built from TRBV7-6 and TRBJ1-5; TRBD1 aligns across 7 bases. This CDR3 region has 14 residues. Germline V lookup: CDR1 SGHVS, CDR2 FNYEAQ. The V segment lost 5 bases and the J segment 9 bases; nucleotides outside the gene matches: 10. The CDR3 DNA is TGTGCCAGCAGCCCTAGACAGGGCGCGAGGCCCCAGCATTTT. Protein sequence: CASSPRQGARPQHF.

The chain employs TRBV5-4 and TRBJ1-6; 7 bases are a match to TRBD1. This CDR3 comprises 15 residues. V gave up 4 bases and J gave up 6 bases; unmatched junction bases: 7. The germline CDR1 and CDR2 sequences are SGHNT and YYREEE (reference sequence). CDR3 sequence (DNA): TGTGCCAGCAGCACTGGGACAGTCGGTAATTCACCCCTCCACTTT. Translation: CASSTGTVGNSPLHF.